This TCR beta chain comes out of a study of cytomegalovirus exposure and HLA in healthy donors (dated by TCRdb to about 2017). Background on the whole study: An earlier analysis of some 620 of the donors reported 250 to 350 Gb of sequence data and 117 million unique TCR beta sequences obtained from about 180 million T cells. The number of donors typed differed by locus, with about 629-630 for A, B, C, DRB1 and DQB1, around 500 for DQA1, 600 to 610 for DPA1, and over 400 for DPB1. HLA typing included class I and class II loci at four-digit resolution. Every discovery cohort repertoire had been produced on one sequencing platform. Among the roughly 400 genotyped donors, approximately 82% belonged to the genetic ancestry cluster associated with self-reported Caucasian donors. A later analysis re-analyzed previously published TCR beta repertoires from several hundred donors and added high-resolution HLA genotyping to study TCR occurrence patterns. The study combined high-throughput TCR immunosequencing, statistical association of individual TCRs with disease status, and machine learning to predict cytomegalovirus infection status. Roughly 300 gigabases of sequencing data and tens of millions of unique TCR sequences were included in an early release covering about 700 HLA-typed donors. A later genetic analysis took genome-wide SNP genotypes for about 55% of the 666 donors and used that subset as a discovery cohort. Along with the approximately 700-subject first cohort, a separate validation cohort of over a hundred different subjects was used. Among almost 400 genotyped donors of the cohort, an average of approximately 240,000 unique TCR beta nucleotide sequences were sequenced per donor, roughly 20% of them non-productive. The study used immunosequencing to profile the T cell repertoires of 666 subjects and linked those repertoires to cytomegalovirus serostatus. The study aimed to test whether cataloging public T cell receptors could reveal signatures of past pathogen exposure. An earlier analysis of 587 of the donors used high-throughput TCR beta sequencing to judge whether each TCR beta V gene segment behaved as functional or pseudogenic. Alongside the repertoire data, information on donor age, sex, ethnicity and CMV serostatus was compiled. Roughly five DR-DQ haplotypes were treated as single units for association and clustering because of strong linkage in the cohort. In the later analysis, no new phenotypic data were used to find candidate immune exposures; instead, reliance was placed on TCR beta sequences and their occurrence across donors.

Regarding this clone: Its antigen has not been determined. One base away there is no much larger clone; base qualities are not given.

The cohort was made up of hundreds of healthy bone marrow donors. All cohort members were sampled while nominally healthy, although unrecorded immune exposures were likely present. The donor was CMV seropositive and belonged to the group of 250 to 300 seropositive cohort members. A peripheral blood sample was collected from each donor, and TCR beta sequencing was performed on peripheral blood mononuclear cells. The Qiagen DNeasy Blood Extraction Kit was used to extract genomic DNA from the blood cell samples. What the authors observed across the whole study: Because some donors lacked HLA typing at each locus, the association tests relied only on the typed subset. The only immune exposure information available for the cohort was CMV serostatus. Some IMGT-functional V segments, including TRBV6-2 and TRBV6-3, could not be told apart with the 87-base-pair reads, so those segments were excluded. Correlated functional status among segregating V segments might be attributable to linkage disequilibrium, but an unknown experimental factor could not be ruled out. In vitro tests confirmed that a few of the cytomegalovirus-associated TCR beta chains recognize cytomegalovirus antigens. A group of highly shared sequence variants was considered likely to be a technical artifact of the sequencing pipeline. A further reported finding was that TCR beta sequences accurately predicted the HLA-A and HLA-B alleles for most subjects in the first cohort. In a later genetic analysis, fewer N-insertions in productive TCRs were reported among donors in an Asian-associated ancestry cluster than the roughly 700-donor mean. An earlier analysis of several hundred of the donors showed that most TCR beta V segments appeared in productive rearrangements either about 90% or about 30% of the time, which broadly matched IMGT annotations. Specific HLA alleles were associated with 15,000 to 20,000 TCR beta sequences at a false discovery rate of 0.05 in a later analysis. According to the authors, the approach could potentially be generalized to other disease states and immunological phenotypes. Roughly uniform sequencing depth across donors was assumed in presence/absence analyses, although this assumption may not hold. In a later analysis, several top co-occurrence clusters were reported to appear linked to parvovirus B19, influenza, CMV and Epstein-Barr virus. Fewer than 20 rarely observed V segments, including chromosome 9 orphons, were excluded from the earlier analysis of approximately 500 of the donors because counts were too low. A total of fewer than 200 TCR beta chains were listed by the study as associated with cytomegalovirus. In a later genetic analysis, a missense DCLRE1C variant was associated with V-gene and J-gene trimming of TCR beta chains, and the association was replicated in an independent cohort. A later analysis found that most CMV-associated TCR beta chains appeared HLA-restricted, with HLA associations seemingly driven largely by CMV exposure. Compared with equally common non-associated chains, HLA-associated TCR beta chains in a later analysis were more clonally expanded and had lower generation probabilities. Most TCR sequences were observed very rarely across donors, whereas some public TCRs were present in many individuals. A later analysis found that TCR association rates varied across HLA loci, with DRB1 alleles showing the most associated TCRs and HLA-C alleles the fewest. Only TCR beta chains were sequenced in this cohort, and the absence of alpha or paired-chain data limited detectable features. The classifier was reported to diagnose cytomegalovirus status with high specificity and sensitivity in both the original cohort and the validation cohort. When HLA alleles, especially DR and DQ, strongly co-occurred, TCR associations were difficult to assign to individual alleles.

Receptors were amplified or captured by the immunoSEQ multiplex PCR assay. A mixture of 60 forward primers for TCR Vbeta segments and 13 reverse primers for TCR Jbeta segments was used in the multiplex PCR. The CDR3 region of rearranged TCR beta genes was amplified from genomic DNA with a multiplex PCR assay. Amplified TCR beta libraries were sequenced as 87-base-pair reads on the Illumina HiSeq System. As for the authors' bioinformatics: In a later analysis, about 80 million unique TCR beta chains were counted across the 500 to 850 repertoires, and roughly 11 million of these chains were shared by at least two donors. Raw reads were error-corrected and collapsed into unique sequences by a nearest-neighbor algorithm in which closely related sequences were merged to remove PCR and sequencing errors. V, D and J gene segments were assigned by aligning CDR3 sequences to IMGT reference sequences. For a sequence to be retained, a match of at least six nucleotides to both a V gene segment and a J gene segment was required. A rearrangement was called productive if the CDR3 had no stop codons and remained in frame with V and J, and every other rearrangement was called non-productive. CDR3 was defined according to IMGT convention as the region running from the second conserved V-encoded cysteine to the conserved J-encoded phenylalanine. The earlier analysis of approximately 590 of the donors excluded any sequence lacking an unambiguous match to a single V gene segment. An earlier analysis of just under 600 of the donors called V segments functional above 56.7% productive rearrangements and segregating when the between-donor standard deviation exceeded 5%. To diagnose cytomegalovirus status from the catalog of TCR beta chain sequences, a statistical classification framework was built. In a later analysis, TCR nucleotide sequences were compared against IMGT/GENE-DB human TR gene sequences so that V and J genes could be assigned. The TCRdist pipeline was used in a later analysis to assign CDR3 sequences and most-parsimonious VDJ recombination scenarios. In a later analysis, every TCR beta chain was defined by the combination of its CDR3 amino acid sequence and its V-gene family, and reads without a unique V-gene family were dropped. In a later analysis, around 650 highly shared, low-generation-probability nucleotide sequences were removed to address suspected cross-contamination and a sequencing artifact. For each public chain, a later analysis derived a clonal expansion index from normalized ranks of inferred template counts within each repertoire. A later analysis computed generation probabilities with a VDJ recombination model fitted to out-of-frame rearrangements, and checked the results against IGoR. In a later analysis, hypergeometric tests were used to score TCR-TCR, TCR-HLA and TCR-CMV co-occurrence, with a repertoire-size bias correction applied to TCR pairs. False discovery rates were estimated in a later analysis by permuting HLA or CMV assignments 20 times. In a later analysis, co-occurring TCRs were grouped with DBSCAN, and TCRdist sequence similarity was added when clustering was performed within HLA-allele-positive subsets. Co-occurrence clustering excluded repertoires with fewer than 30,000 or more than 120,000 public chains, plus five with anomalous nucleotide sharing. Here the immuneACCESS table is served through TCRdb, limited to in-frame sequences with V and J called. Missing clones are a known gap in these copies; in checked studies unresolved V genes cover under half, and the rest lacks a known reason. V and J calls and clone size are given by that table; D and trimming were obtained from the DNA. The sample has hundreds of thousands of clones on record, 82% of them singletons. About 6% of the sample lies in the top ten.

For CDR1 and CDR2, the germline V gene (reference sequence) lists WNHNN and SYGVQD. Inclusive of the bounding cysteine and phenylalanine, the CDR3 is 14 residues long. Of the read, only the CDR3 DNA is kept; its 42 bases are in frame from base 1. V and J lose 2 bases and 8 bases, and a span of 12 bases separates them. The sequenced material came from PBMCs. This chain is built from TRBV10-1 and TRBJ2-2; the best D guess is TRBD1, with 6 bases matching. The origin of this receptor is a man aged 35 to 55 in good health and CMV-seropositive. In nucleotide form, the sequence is TGCGCCAGCAGTGAGGCCAGGGGAACGGGGGAGCTGTTTTTT. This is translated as CASSEARGTGELFF.